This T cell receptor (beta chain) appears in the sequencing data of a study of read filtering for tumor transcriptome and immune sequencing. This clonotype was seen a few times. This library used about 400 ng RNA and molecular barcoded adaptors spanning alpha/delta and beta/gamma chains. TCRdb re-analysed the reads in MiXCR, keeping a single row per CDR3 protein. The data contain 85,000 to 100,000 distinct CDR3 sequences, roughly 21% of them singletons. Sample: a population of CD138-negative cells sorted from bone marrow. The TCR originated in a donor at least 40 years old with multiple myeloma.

The CDR3 nucleotides read TGTGCCAGCAGCCAAGTGGGGGGGACAGATACGCAGTATTTT. Its protein product is CASSQVGGTDTQYF. This rearrangement joins TRBV3-1 to TRBJ2-3, with TRBD2 identical over 7 bases. Germline values: CDR1 LGHDT, CDR2 YNNKEL (reference sequence). V was pared by 1 base and J by 3 bases, with 1 base of the junction left unmatched. The CDR3 contains 14 residues.